The 2 T cell receptor beta chains below all came from one sample that was sequenced in a study of a mutant IDH1 vaccine in newly diagnosed glioma. Time point reported: baseline, week 1 (first vaccination visit). Treatment noted: pre-vaccination baseline after standard-of-care therapy. Sequenced by immunoSEQ multiplex PCR; TCRdb stores in-frame clones only, minus some. This table holds about 92,000 clones, roughly four fifths found once. This sample comprised PBMCs, obtained from a glioma patient treated with radiotherapy, temozolomide or both. The receptors were gathered from a woman aged 45 to 65 with glioma.

The V call is TRBV5-4, the J call TRBJ1-2; the D gene is possibly TRBD1 (6 bases). The V and J ends lost 4 bases and 7 bases respectively, with 26 bases between them. The CDR3 is 17 amino acids. Germline loops: CDR1 SGHNT, CDR2 YYREEE (reference sequence). The CDR3 coding sequence is TGTGCCAGCAGCGAAAAACCTATAAGACCAGGGGCGGCTGGCTACACCTTC. Translated, it gives CASSEKPIRPGAAGYTF. Variable domain in full (rest from reference TRBV5-4 and TRBJ1-2): ETGVTQSPTHLIKTRGQQVTLRCSSQSGHNTVSWYQQALGQGPQFIFQYYREEENGRGNFPPRFSGLQFPNYSSELNVNALELDDSALYLCASSEKPIRPGAAGYTFGSGTRLTVV.

The V call is TRBV10-2, the J call TRBJ1-5; D is perhaps TRBD1 (5 bases). This CDR3 contains 14 residues. Per germline, CDR1 WSHSY and CDR2 SAAADI. V was shortened by 5 bases and J by 1 base, with 9 bases between the two germline ends. As DNA, the CDR3 is TGCGCCAGCAGTCCAGGGATGAGCAATCAGCCCCAGCATTTT. Amino acids: CASSPGMSNQPQHF.